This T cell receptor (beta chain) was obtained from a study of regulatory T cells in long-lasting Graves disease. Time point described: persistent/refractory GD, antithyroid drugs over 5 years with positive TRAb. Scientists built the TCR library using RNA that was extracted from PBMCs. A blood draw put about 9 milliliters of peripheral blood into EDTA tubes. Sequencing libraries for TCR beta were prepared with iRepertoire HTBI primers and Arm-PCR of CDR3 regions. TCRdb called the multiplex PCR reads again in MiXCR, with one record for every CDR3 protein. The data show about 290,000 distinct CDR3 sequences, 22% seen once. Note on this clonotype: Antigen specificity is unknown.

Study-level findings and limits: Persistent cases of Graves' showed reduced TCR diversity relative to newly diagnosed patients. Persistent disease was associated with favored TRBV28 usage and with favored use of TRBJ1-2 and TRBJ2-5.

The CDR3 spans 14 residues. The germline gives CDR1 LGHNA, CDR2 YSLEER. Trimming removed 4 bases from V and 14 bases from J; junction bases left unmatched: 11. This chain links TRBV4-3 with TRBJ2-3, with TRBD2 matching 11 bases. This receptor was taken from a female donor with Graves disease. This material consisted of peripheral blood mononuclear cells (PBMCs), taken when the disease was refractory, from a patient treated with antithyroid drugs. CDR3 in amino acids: CASSLRTSGQSVYF. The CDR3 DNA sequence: TGCGCCAGCAGCCTCCGGACTAGCGGGCAGTCAGTGTATTTT.